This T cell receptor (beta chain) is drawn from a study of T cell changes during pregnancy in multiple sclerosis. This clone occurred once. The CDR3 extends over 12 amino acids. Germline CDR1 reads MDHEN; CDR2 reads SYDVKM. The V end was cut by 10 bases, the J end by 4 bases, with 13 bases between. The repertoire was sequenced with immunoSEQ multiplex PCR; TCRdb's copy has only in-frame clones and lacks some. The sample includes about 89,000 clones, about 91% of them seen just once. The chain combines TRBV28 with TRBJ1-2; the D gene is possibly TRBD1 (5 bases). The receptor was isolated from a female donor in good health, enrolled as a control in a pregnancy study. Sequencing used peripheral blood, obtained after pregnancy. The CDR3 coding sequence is TGTGCCACCCGGACATCGTCCTATGGCTACACCTTC. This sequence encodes CATRTSSYGYTF.